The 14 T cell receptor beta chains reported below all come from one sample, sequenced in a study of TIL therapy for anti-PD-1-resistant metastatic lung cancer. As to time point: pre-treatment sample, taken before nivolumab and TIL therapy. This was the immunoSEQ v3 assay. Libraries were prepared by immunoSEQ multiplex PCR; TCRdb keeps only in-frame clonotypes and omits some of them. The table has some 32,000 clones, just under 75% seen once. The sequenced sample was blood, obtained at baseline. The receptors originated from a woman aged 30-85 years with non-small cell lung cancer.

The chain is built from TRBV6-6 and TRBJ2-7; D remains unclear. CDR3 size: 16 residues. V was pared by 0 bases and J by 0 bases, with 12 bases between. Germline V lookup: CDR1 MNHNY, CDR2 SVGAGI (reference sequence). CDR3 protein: CASSYSGQDFSYEQYF. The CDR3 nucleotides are TGTGCCAGCAGTTACTCGGGCCAGGATTTCTCCTACGAGCAGTACTTC.

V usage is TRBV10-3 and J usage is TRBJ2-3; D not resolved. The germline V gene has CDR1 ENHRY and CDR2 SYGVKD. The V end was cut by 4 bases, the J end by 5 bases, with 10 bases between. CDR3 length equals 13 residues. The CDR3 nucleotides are TGTGCCATCAGTGGTCGGTTAGAAGATACGCAGTATTTT. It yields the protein CAISGRLEDTQYF.

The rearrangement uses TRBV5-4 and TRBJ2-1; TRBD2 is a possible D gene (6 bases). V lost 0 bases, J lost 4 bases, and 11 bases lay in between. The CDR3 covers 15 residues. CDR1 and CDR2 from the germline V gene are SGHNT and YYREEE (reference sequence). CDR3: CASSLDWGVYNEQFF. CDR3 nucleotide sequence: TGTGCCAGCAGCTTGGATTGGGGGGTATACAATGAGCAGTTCTTC.

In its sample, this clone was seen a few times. The CDR3 DNA reads as TGCAGCGTTTCTCCAGGGGCGGATCAGCCCCAGCATTTT. Its protein is CSVSPGADQPQHF. This chain joins TRBV29-1 and TRBJ1-5; D possibly corresponds to TRBD1 (6 bases). V was clipped by 5 bases and J by 5 bases, with 13 bases between them. In germline, CDR1 is SQVTM, CDR2 ANQGSEA. The CDR3 sequence is 13 residues long.

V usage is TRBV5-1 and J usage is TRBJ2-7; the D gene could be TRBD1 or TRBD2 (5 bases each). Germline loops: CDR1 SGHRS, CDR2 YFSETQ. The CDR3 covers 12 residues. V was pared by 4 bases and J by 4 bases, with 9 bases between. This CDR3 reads CASSRDVYEQYF. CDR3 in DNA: TGCGCCAGCAGCAGGGACGTTTACGAGCAGTACTTC. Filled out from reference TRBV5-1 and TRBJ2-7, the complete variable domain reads KAGVTQTPRYLIKTRGQQVTLSCSPISGHRSVSWYQQTPGQGLQFLFEYFSETQRNKGNFPGRFSGRQFSNSRSEMNVSTLELGDSALYLCASSRDVYEQYFGPGTRLTVT.

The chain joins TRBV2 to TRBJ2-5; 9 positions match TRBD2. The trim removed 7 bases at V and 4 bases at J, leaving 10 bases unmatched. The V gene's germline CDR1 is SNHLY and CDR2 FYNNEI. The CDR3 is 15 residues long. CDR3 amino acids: CASTNPAGGAETQYF. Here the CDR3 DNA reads TGTGCCAGCACGAATCCGGCGGGAGGGGCAGAGACCCAGTACTTC.

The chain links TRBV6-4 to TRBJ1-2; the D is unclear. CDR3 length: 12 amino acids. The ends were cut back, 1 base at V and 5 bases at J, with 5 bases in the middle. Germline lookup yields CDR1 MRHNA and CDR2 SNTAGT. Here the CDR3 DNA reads TGTGCCAGCAGTGACTACGGATATGGCTACACCTTC. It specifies CASSDYGYGYTF.

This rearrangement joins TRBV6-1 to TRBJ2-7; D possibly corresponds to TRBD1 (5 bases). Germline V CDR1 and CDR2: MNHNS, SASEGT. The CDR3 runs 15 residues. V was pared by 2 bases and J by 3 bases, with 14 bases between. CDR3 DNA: TGTGCCAGCAGTGAATATTCTACAGGCCTCTACGAGCAGTACTTC. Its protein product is CASSEYSTGLYEQYF.

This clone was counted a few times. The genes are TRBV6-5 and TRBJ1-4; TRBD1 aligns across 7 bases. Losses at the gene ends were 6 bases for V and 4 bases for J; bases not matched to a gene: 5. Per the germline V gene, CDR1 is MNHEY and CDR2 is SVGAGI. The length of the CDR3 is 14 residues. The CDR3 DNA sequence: TGTGCCAGCAGCCTGGGACAGCGTAATGAAAAACTGTTTTTT. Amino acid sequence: CASSLGQRNEKLFF.

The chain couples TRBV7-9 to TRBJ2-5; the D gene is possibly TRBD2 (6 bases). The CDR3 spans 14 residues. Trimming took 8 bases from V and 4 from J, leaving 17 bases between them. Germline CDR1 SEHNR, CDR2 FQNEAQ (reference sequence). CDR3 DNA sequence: TGTGCCAGCGGAGGGCCTAGCGTTCTAGAGACCCAGTACTTC. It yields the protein CASGGPSVLETQYF.

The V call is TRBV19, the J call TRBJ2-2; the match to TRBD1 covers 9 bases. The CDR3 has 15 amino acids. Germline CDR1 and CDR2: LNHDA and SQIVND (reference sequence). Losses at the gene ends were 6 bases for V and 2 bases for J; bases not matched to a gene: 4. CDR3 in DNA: TGTGCCAGTAGACCGGGACAGGGTAACACCGGGGAGCTGTTTTTT. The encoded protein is CASRPGQGNTGELFF. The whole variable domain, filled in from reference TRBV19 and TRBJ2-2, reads DGGITQSPKYLFRKEGQNVTLSCEQNLNHDAMYWYRQDPGQGLRLIYYSQIVNDFQKGDIAEGYSVSREKKESFPLTVTSAQKNPTAFYLCASRPGQGNTGELFFGEGSRLTVL.

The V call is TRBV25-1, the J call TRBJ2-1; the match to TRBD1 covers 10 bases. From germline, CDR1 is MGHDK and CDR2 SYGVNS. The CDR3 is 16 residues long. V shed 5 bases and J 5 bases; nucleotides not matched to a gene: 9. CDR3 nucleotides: TGTGCCAGCAGTTCTCCCGACAGGGGGCTTGACAATGAGCAGTTCTTC. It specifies CASSSPDRGLDNEQFF.

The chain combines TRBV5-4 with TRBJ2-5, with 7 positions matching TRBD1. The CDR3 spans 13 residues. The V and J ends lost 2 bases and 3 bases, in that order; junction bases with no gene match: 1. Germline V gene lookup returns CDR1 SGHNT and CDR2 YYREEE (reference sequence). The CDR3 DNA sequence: TGTGCCAGCAGCTTCACAGGGGAAGAGACCCAGTACTTC. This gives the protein CASSFTGEETQYF.

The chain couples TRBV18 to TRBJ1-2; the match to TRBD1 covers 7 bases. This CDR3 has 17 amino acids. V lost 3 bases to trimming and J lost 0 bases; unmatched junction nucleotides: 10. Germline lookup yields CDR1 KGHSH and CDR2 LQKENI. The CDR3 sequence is CASSPTLGTEANYGYTF. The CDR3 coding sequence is TGTGCCAGCTCACCTACGTTGGGGACAGAGGCTAACTATGGCTACACCTTC.